A selection of T cell receptor beta chains follows, all from one sample in a study of T cell repertoires in ileal Crohn's disease. TCRdb's copy holds only in-frame clones and misses some; the assay was immunoSEQ multiplex PCR. The repertoire includes several thousand clones, roughly 81% of them detected once, and 5.5% to 6.5% sits in the top ten. What was sequenced was ileal tissue. These receptor sequences come from an adult with Crohn's disease. The CDR3 runs from the conserved cysteine through the conserved F or W. The D gene is left open where the match is weak.

D,J,V,CDR3,DNA
TRBD1,TRBJ1-2,TRBV7-2,CASSSLPQDRGNPYGYTF,TGTGCCAGCAGCTCATTGCCCCAGGACAGGGGAAATCCCTATGGCTACACCTTC
NA,TRBJ2-7,TRBV28,CASSPTGEIYEQYF,TGTGCCAGCAGTCCTACCGGAGAGATTTACGAGCAGTACTTC
TRBD2,TRBJ2-7,TRBV7-2,CASRPRLAGGYEQYF,TGTGCCAGCAGGCCCCGACTAGCGGGGGGCTACGAGCAGTACTTC
TRBD1,TRBJ1-4,TRBV30,CAWGGITGGKEKLFF,TGTGCCTGGGGGGGGATTACAGGGGGGAAGGAAAAACTGTTTTTT
TRBD1,TRBJ1-1,TRBV9,CASSVGQGWTSMNTEAFF,TGTGCCAGCAGCGTAGGACAGGGGTGGACATCGATGAACACTGAAGCTTTCTTT
NA,TRBJ1-1,TRBV30,CAWSIWGQRGTEAFF,TGTGCCTGGAGTATCTGGGGGCAGAGAGGCACTGAAGCTTTCTTT
TRBD1,TRBJ1-4,TRBV9,CASSLTGGSNEKLFF,TGTGCCAGCAGCCTTACAGGGGGCTCTAATGAAAAACTGTTTTTT
NA,TRBJ1-4,TRBV7-9,CASSPYRADEKLFF,TGTGCCAGCAGCCCTTACAGGGCGGATGAAAAACTGTTTTTT
TRBD2,TRBJ2-3,TRBV6-4,CASSDDGSGGNTQYF,TGTGCCAGCAGTGATGATGGTAGCGGGGGGAATACGCAGTATTTT
NA,TRBJ1-3,TRBV4-2,CASSQEEGGGNTIYF,TGTGCCAGCAGCCAAGAAGAGGGAGGGGGAAACACCATATATTTT
TRBD1,TRBJ1-2,TRBV28,CASSSYRGSYGYTF,TGTGCCAGCAGTTCCTACAGGGGCAGCTATGGCTACACCTTC
NA,TRBJ1-5,TRBV19,CASSIFPGDPNQPQHF,TGTGCCAGTAGTATCTTTCCGGGGGACCCCAATCAGCCCCAGCATTTT
NA,TRBJ1-5,TRBV12-5,CASEGGGNQPQHF,TGTGCTAGTGAGGGAGGGGGCAATCAGCCCCAGCATTTT
NA,TRBJ2-7,TRBV2,CASTRNTATYEQYF,TGTGCCAGCACCCGAAACACAGCTACCTACGAGCAGTACTTC
TRBD1,TRBJ2-1,TRBV2,CASSERTGGGNEQFF,TGTGCCAGCAGTGAACGGACAGGGGGCGGGAATGAGCAGTTCTTC
NA,TRBJ2-7,TRBV18,CASSRGQSYEQYF,TGTGCCAGCTCACGGGGGCAGAGCTACGAGCAGTACTTC